This T cell receptor (beta chain) was sequenced for a study of blood T cell repertoires in COVID-19. The overall study: From T cells, B-cell-depleted T cells, or PBMCs came the material, which was cDNA or gDNA.

How the authors handled the data: Amplifying reference gene primers gave estimates of nucleated cell counts. Sequencing used immunoSEQ multiplex PCR; TCRdb keeps in-frame clones, though not all of them. V, J and clone size derive from that table, while D and trimming were established from the DNA sequence. The profile shows hundreds of thousands of clones, around 80% of them singletons. Germline trimming cut 3 bases from V and 5 bases from J; bases unmatched to any gene: 7. The CDR3 spans 16 residues. Germline loops: CDR1 MDHEN, CDR2 SYDVKM. V and J are TRBV28 and TRBJ1-5; 10 positions agree with TRBD1. The specimen was peripheral blood. This clonotype originated in a man aged 30 to 45 with active or convalescent COVID-19. The CDR3 DNA reads TGTGCCAGCAGTTTCGTTAGGACAGGGGGAGATCAGCCCCAGCATTTT. Its protein product is CASSFVRTGGDQPQHF.